This record concerns one T cell receptor delta chain sequence. Its antigen is unidentified. A far larger clone is off by one base, so a read error is likely. The same CDR3 also results from other DNA sequences found in this sample. This entry belongs to a study of γδ T cells in repeated Plasmodium falciparum infection. Study-wide context: The natural-infection arm compared Malian children under seasonal malaria with matched Australian children. Timepoints: baseline, immediately before selected infections, and 21 days after every infection.

CDR3 length equals 20 residues. In germline, CDR1 is TSWWSYY, CDR2 QGS. Trimming cost V 5 bases and J 5 bases; bases outside gene matches: 21. Bulk repertoires came from Vgamma9/Vdelta2+ or Vdelta2-negative gammadelta T cells flow-sorted from PBMC. Study results and caveats: The Malian cohort came from a small rural village of predominantly one ethnic group. In Vdelta2-negative, largely Vdelta1+, gammadelta repertoires, repeated controlled infections appeared to drive clonal selection waves.

TCRdb re-processed the multiplex PCR reads using CATT. The sample lists about 51,000 delta-chain clones; around 2% were seen once. This receptor was taken from a pool of human donors (malaria-infected and uninfected, not separated). The sample consisted of gamma-delta T cells from blood. The V and J genes are TRDV1 and TRDJ1, with 12 bases lining up with TRDD3. The J gene, missing from TCRdb, was assigned here through DNA to germline matching. CDR3 nucleotide sequence: TGTGCTCTTGGGAGAGGGAAGACCCCCTGGACTGGGGGATACCGTGATAAACTCATCTTT. Translating it yields CALGRGKTPWTGGYRDKLIF.